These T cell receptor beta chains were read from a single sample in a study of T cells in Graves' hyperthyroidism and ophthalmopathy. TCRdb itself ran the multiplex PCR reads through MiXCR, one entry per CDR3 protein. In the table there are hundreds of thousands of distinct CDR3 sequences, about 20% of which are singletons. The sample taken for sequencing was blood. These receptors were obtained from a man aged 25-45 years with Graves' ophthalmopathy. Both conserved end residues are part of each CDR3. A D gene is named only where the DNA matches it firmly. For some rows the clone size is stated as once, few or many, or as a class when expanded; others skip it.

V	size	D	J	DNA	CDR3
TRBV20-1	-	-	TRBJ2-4	TGCAGTGCTCACAGGGTAGCCAAAAACATTCAGTACTTC	CSAHRVAKNIQYF
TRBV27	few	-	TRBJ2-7	TGTGCCAGCAGTTTACGGGGGAGAGAGCAGTACTTC	CASSLRGREQYF
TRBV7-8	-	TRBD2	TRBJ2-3	TGTGCCAGCAGCTTAGAGGCGGGAGGGCGCACAGATACGCAGTATTTT	CASSLEAGGRTDTQYF
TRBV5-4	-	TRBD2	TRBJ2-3	TGTGCCAGCAGCTTGGCTAGCGGGAGAAAAGATACGCAGTATTTT	CASSLASGRKDTQYF
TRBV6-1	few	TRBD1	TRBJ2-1	TGTGCCAGCAAGGTCCGGGACAGCTCCTACAATGAGCAGTTCTTC	CASKVRDSSYNEQFF
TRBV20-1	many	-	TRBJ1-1	TGCAGTGCTAGAGGAGTGAACGCAGGACGGGACACTGAAGCTTTCTTT	CSARGVNAGRDTEAFF
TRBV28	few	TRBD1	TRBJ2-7	TGTGCCAGCAGCCTACAGGGGATGACCTACGAGCAGTACTTC	CASSLQGMTYEQYF
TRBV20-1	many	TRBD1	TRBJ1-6	TGCAGTGCGAACAGGGGGCTAAATTCACCCCTCCACTTT	CSANRGLNSPLHF
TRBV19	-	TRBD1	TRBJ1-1	TGTGCCAGTAGTATAGATCCAGGGGGCGGATACGGAATGAACACTGAAGCTTTCTTT	CASSIDPGGGYGMNTEAFF
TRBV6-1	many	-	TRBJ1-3	TGTGCCAGCAGTTACGCGGGGGGACAAGGAAACACCATATATTTT	CASSYAGGQGNTIYF
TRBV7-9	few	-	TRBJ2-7	TGTGCCAGCAGCTTAGGGCCTTCCCGGGAGCAGTACTTC	CASSLGPSREQYF
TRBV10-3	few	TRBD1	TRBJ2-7	TGTGCCATCAGTGAGTCGGCTAGTCGGACAGGGTACGAGCAGTACTTC	CAISESASRTGYEQYF
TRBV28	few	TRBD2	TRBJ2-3	TGTGCCAGCAGTTTAAGGCTGGGCGGGAGAGGCGCAGATACGCAGTATTTT	CASSLRLGGRGADTQYF
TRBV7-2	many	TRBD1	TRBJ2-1	TGTGCCAGCAGCTTAGAAGGAGGGACAGGGGTTTGGAATGAGCAGTTCTTC	CASSLEGGTGVWNEQFF
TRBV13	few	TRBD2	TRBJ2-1	TGTGCCAGCAGCTTGGTGGTAGCGGGATACAATGAGCAGTTCTTC	CASSLVVAGYNEQFF
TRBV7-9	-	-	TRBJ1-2	TGTGCCAGCAGCTTAGAACAGCTTAACTATGGCTACACCTTC	CASSLEQLNYGYTF
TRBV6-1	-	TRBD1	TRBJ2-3	TGTGCCAGCAAAGGGACAGGGGTATATACGCAGTATTTT	CASKGTGVYTQYF
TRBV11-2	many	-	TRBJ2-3	TGTGCCAGCAGCTGGATTAGGTCGACAGATACGCAGTATTTT	CASSWIRSTDTQYF
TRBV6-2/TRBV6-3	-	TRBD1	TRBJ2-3	TGTGCCAGCAGTTACTCGCCGGACAGGGGGCGATTGGATACGCAGTATTTT	CASSYSPDRGRLDTQYF
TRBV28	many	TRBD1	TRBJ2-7	TGTGCCAGCAGCGTAGACAGGGGAAACTACGAGCAGTACTTC	CASSVDRGNYEQYF
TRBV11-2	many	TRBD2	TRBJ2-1	TGTGCCAGCAGCCCCCGGACTAGCGGGCTCTACAATGAGCAGTTCTTC	CASSPRTSGLYNEQFF
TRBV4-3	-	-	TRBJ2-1	TGCGCCAGCAGCCTCACTTCGACTAGTCAGGACGTAGAACGGTTCTTC	CASSLTSTSQDVERFF
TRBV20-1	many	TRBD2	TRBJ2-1	TGCAGTGCTGGGGTTAGCGGGGAACCCTACAATGAGCAGTTCTTC	CSAGVSGEPYNEQFF
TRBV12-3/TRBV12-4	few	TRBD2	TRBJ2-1	TGTGCCACACTAGCGGTGGATGAGCAGTTCTTC	CATLAVDEQFF
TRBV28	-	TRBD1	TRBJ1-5	TGTGCCAGCGTTCCGGGACAGGGGGATTATAGCAATCAGCCCCAGCATTTT	CASVPGQGDYSNQPQHF
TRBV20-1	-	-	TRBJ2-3	TGCAGTGCTAGACCCTCCTACCGAGAGACTAGCACAGATACGCAGTATTTT	CSARPSYRETSTDTQYF
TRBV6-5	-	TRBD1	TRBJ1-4	TGTGCCAGCAGTTTTTCCAGGACAGGGACGTACGAAAAACTGTTTTTT	CASSFSRTGTYEKLFF
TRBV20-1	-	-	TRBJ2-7	TGCAGTGCTATTCTGGACACTGACTACGAGCAGTACTTC	CSAILDTDYEQYF
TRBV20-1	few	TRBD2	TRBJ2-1	TGCAGTGCTAGACCTTACCGGGAGGCGAGTTACAATGAGCAGTTCTTC	CSARPYREASYNEQFF
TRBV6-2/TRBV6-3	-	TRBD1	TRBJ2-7	TGTGCCAGCAGTTACCCGGGACAGGGCCATTTGGACGGGCAGTACTTC	CASSYPGQGHLDGQYF
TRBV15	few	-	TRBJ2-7	TGTGCCACCAGCAGAGGTACAGTCCCCTTGAGGGAGCAGTACTTC	CATSRGTVPLREQYF
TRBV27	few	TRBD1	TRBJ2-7	TGTGCCAGCAGTAAAGGGGGCAGTTTGGACGAGCAGTACTTC	CASSKGGSLDEQYF
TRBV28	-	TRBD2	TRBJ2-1	TGTGCCAGCAAACCCCGAGCGGGGCGATACAATGAGCAGTTCTTC	CASKPRAGRYNEQFF
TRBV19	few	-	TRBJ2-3	TGTGCCAGTAGTAACACAGACACAGATACGCAGTATTTT	CASSNTDTDTQYF
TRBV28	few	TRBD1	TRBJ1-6	TGTGCCAGCAAACTCGGGACAGGGAGGAATTCACCCCTCCACTTT	CASKLGTGRNSPLHF
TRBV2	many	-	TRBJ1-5	TGTGCCAGCAGTGGCCCGGACAGTCTGGCTCAGCCCCAGCATTTT	CASSGPDSLAQPQHF
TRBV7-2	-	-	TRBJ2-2	TGTGCCAGCAGCTCACGGTCCGCTTCTACCGGGGAGCTGTTTTTT	CASSSRSASTGELFF
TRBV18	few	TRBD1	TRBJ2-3	TGTGCCAGCTCACCTACAGGGGGCTTAGACACAGATACGCAGTATTTT	CASSPTGGLDTDTQYF
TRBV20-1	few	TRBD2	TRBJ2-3	TGCAGTGCTAGGCAGGGGACTAGCAAGATTATCACAGATACGCAGTATTTT	CSARQGTSKIITDTQYF
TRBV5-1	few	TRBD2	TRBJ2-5	TGCGCCAGCAGCGTAGCGGGAAGCCAAGAGACCCAGTACTTC	CASSVAGSQETQYF
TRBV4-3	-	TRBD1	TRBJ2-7	TGCGCCAGCAGCCAAGTATCTATACGGCAGGGGGCAAGCGAGCAGTACTTC	CASSQVSIRQGASEQYF
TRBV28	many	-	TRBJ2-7	TGTGCCAGCAGTTTACCGACCGCCCCGCGTAGTTACGAGCAGTACTTC	CASSLPTAPRSYEQYF
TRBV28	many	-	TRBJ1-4	TGTGCCAGCAGTACCACAGGGAACGGGATTGAAAAACTGTTTTTT	CASSTTGNGIEKLFF
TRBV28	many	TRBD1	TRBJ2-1	TGTGCCAGCAGTTACGGGACAGGTCGCTACAATGAGCAGTTCTTC	CASSYGTGRYNEQFF
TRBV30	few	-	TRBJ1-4	TGTGCCTGGAGTGTAGAGAGGGTACTGTTTTTT	CAWSVERVLFF
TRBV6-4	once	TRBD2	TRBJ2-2	TGTGCCAGCAGTGAGGGGGAGGGCGACACCGGGGAGCTGTTTTTT	CASSEGEGDTGELFF
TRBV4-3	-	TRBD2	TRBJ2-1	TGCGCCAGCAGCCTGTCTAGGTGGGGGGGAAGGTCCAATGAGCAGTTCTTC	CASSLSRWGGRSNEQFF
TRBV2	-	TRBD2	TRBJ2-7	TGTGCCACCTCCGGGACTAGCGGGAGGGGCGCCTACGAGCAGTACTTC	CATSGTSGRGAYEQYF
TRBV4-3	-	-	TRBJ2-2	TGCGCCAGCAGCCAAGATACCGGGCTCACCGGGGAGCTGTTTTTT	CASSQDTGLTGELFF
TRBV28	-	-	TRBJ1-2	TGTGCCAGCAGATCGAGGGATGGCCACACCTTC	CASRSRDGHTF
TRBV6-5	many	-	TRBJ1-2	TGTGCCAGCAGTTACGCGATCGATGCGGGGGCTAGCTATGGCTACACCTTC	CASSYAIDAGASYGYTF
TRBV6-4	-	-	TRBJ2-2	TGTGCCAGTGTCTCAGGGATAAATAATTTCCGGGAGCTGTTTTTT	CASVSGINNFRELFF
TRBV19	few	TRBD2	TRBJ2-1	TGTGCCAGTAGTCGACTGCCGCTAGCGGGAGGGATTCGAGAGCAGTTCTTC	CASSRLPLAGGIREQFF
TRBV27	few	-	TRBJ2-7	TGTGCCAGCAGTTTAAGCCGTGGACAGCTAACCTACGAGCAGTACTTC	CASSLSRGQLTYEQYF
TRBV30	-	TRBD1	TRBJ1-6	TGTGCCTGGTCGCCAGGGACAGGGAATAGTTCACCCCTCCACTTT	CAWSPGTGNSSPLHF
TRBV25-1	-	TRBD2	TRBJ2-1	TGTGCCAGCAGTGAAGCCCTCTCGTCTAGCGGGAATTTCAATGAGCAGTTCTTC	CASSEALSSSGNFNEQFF
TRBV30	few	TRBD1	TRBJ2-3	TGTGCCTGGGGCCGACAGGGGGGAATAGATACGCAGTATTTT	CAWGRQGGIDTQYF
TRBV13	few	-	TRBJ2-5	TGTGCCAGCAGTTTGGGAGCGGACTACCAAGAGACCCAGTACTTC	CASSLGADYQETQYF
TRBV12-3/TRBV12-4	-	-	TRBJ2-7	TGTGCCAGCAGTTTAGATGTAAACCGGCACGAGCAGTACTTC	CASSLDVNRHEQYF